Listed below are T cell receptor beta chains from one sample, sequenced in a study of cytomegalovirus exposure and HLA in healthy donors. Produced via immunoSEQ multiplex PCR; TCRdb's table is partial and in-frame only. The data show around 160,000 clones, over 60% seen once. Sample: PBMCs. All receptors derive from a man between 50 and 59 years old in good health and CMV-seropositive. The CDR3 runs from the conserved cysteine through the conserved F or W. Each record gives: J gene, V gene, clone size, D gene, CDR3 DNA, CDR3 protein. D genes are given only for firm matches. For some rows the clone size is stated as once, few or many, or as a class when expanded; others skip it.

TRBJ2-7,TRBV7-3,few,TRBD2,TGTGCCAGCAGCCCCGTAGCGGGGCCCTACGAGCAGTACTTC,CASSPVAGPYEQYF
TRBJ2-7,TRBV7-8,NA,TRBD1,TGTGCCAGCAGCGCAGGACAGGGATCCTACGAGCAGTACTTC,CASSAGQGSYEQYF
TRBJ2-6,TRBV7-2,NA,NA,TGTGCCAGCAGCCCCCGAGGGGGAGGGGGGGCCAACGTCCTGACTTTC,CASSPRGGGGANVLTF
TRBJ1-2,TRBV7-6,NA,TRBD1,TGTGCCAGCAGCTCGGACAGGGGGCCTCTTGACTATGGCTACACCTTC,CASSSDRGPLDYGYTF
TRBJ1-4,TRBV7-9,NA,TRBD1,TGTGCCAGCAGCAAGGGACAGGGGGCTCGGGAAAAACTGTTTTTT,CASSKGQGAREKLFF
TRBJ2-5,TRBV6-1,NA,NA,TGTGCCAGCAGTGAACAGGGGGAGACCCAGTACTTC,CASSEQGETQYF
TRBJ2-7,TRBV6-5,few,NA,TGTGCCAGCAGTCGGCAGGATCCTTACGAGCAGTACTTC,CASSRQDPYEQYF
TRBJ2-5,TRBV5-1,NA,TRBD1,TGCGCCAGCAGCTACGATGGACAGGGGAGGAGAGAGACCCAGTACTTC,CASSYDGQGRRETQYF
TRBJ2-2,TRBV15,NA,NA,TGTGCCACCAGCAGACCTCCGTGGGTAGCGGGGGAGCTGTTTTTT,CATSRPPWVAGELFF
TRBJ2-1,TRBV7-9,NA,TRBD2,TGTGCCAGCGCCTCTAGCGGGGGGCCGGGCAATGAGCAGTTCTTC,CASASSGGPGNEQFF
TRBJ1-4,TRBV23-1,NA,NA,TGCGCCAGCAGTCAACGGTATGCAACTAATGAAAAACTGTTTTTT,CASSQRYATNEKLFF
TRBJ2-2,TRBV2,once,TRBD1,TGTGCCAGCACGACAGGGGTGAACACCGGGGAGCTGTTTTTT,CASTTGVNTGELFF
TRBJ1-6,TRBV28,once,TRBD1,TGTGCCAGCAGTACCCTGGTGACAGGGGCATATAATTCACCCCTCCACTTT,CASSTLVTGAYNSPLHF
TRBJ1-4,TRBV5-1,NA,NA,TGCGCCAGCAGCAGACAGGAACCAACTAATGAAAAACTGTTTTTT,CASSRQEPTNEKLFF
TRBJ1-6,TRBV18,few,NA,TGTGCCAGCTCACTTGCAGGGGACCGCTCACCCCTCCACTTT,CASSLAGDRSPLHF
TRBJ1-1,TRBV29-1,NA,NA,TGCAGCGTTGTGAGGGTTCTCGATTTTGAAGCTTTCTTT,CSVVRVLDFEAFF
TRBJ2-2,TRBV11-3,few,TRBD2,TGTGCCAGCAGCTTTGCTCCGGGGGGACCCGGGGAGCTGTTTTTT,CASSFAPGGPGELFF
TRBJ2-1,TRBV19,few,NA,TGTGCCAGTAGTAGTCTGGGGGCAGGGAATGAGCAGTTCTTC,CASSSLGAGNEQFF
TRBJ2-1,TRBV2,NA,NA,TGTGCCAGCAGTCGGGGTTACAATGAGCAGTTCTTC,CASSRGYNEQFF
TRBJ2-7,TRBV15,NA,TRBD2,TGTGCCACCCCCATTCGGGGGGGCCTCTTCGCCGCATTGTCCTACGAGCAGTACTTC,CATPIRGGLFAALSYEQYF
TRBJ1-2,TRBV9,once,TRBD1,TGTGCCAGCAGCTCAACCGGGACAGACTATGGCTACACCTTC,CASSSTGTDYGYTF
TRBJ2-7,TRBV28,NA,NA,TGTGCCAGCAGTTTACCTCCGTTGGGGGGAGGCTACGAGCAGTACTTC,CASSLPPLGGGYEQYF
TRBJ2-3,TRBV4-1,NA,TRBD2,TGCGCCAGCAGCCGCACCCTAGCGGGGGTTAGCACAGATACGCAGTATTTT,CASSRTLAGVSTDTQYF
TRBJ1-6,TRBV5-1,NA,TRBD1,TGCGCCAGCAGCGCGGGACAGGGCCGGGGTTCACCCCTCCACTTT,CASSAGQGRGSPLHF
TRBJ1-1,TRBV6-6,NA,TRBD1,TGTGCCAGCAGTTGGGACAGTGAAGCTTTCTTT,CASSWDSEAFF
TRBJ1-1,TRBV19,NA,NA,TGTGCCAGTAGTAGGCAACTGAACACTGAAGCTTTCTTT,CASSRQLNTEAFF
TRBJ2-7,TRBV4-2,NA,NA,TGTGCCAGCAGCCTCGACAGTGGAATCTACGAGCAGTACTTC,CASSLDSGIYEQYF